The 12 T cell receptor beta chains below were found in one sample sequenced in a study of blood T cell repertoires in COVID-19 (dated by TCRdb to between 2020 and 2021). The library was obtained by the immunoSEQ multiplex PCR assay. Held by TCRdb, this immuneACCESS table contains in-frame sequences only and omits some clones. Under half of the omission traces to an unresolved V gene where checked; the cause of the rest is unknown. For this sample the table gives around 46,000 clones, of which 86% were detected only once. The ten largest clones capture 5% to 6% of the sample. The sample taken for sequencing was peripheral blood. These receptors came from a man between 40 and 49 years old with active COVID-19.

V gene TRBV13 combines with J gene TRBJ2-7, with a possible D match to TRBD2 (5 bases). Trimming pared 4 bases from V and 9 bases from J, leaving 16 bases between. Germline values: CDR1 PRHDT, CDR2 FYEKMQ (reference sequence). The CDR3 runs to 13 residues. The DNA for the CDR3 is TGTGCCAGCAGCTCCCTAGGGCCGCGGGCGCAGTACTTC. This gives the protein CASSSLGPRAQYF.

The chain recombines TRBV7-8 with TRBJ1-5; 7 bases are shared with TRBD1. The junction had 6 bases not matched to a gene; V was cut back by 4 bases and J by 3 bases. The germline CDR1 and CDR2 sequences are SGHVS and FQNEAQ. This CDR3 is built from 15 residues. The chain's CDR3 is CASSWTGFSNQPQHF. The CDR3 DNA reads as TGTGCCAGCAGCTGGACAGGTTTTTCCAATCAGCCCCAGCATTTT.

CDR3 nucleotides: TGTGCCAGTAGTATTCTAGGGACAGGGAACACCGGGGAGCTGTTTTTT. Amino acids: CASSILGTGNTGELFF. The V call is TRBV19, the J call TRBJ2-2, with TRBD1 matching 8 bases. V shed 3 bases, J shed 1 base, and the junction held 4 bases outside the gene matches. The V gene's germline CDR1 is LNHDA and CDR2 SQIVND (reference sequence). CDR3 size: 16 residues.

This rearrangement joins TRBV11-2 to TRBJ2-5; D is unclear. V lost 1 base and J 5 bases, leaving 8 bases between the germline ends. CDR3 length: 13 residues. Germline values: CDR1 SGHAT, CDR2 FQNNGV. CDR3 DNA: TGTGCCAGCAGCTTAGGCGAGAAGGAGACCCAGTACTTC. Its protein is CASSLGEKETQYF. The entire variable domain, with the rest obtained from reference TRBV11-2 and TRBJ2-5, is as follows: EAGVAQSPRYKIIEKRQSVAFWCNPISGHATLYWYQQILGQGPKLLIQFQNNGVVDDSQLPKDRFSAERLKGVDSTLKIQPAKLEDSAVYLCASSLGEKETQYFGPGTRLLVL.

The chain is built from TRBV4-1 and TRBJ2-6; 13 bases are a match to TRBD2. The CDR3 covers 16 residues. CDR1 and CDR2 from the germline V gene are MGHRA and YSYEKL. V gave up 4 bases and J gave up 3 bases; unmatched junction bases: 0. CDR3 amino acids: CASSRLAGGGANVLTF. The DNA of the CDR3 is TGCGCCAGCAGCCGACTAGCGGGAGGTGGGGCCAACGTCCTGACTTTC.

The V and J genes are TRBV10-1 and TRBJ2-1, with D possibly being TRBD2 (6 bases). The CDR3 has 14 amino acids. The germline gives CDR1 WNHNN, CDR2 SYGVQD (reference sequence). Trimming took 3 bases from V and 3 from J, leaving 9 bases between them. The CDR3 loop reads CASSDGGNYNEQFF. As DNA, the CDR3 is TGCGCCAGCAGTGACGGCGGGAACTACAATGAGCAGTTCTTC.

The table lists this clone with a few counts. The chain combines TRBV27 with TRBJ1-5; D is possibly TRBD1 (5 bases). The germline CDR1 and CDR2 sequences are MNHEY and SMNVEV (reference sequence). This CDR3 is built from 13 residues. V dropped 3 bases and J dropped 7 bases, with 10 bases sitting between them. This CDR3 reads CASSLRGGQPQHF. In nucleotides, the CDR3 is TGTGCCAGCAGTTTGAGGGGAGGACAGCCCCAGCATTTT.

V is TRBV19 and J is TRBJ2-1; 14 bases agree with TRBD2. This CDR3 has 17 amino acids. The V segment lost 4 bases and the J segment 9 bases; nucleotides outside the gene matches: 11. Per germline, CDR1 LNHDA and CDR2 SQIVND (reference sequence). CDR3 in DNA: TGTGCCAGTAGTAAATGGACCGGGACTAGCGGGAGTTTTGAGCAGTTCTTC. This translates into CASSKWTGTSGSFEQFF.

The chain joins TRBV28 to TRBJ2-7; 9 bases align to TRBD2. Trimming removed 7 bases from V and 2 bases from J; junction bases left unmatched: 9. The CDR3 is 15 amino acids. Germline V CDR1 and CDR2: MDHEN, SYDVKM. DNA for the CDR3: TGTGCCAGCAATAGGGCGGGAGGGCTTACCTACGAGCAGTACTTC. This codes for CASNRAGGLTYEQYF.

The rearrangement links TRBV27 to TRBJ2-7; D is ambiguous. Trimming took off 0 bases at V and 0 bases at J, with 6 bases between the two ends. Germline loops: CDR1 MNHEY, CDR2 SMNVEV (reference sequence). This CDR3 has 14 residues. The CDR3 region is CASSLSPSSYEQYF. The CDR3 DNA sequence: TGTGCCAGCAGTTTATCCCCTAGCTCCTACGAGCAGTACTTC.

This rearrangement joins TRBV5-1 to TRBJ1-5, with D unresolved. V dropped 1 base and J dropped 5 bases, with 10 bases sitting between them. The germline V gene has CDR1 SGHRS and CDR2 YFSETQ. The CDR3 totals 14 residues. The CDR3 sequence: CASSLKDFDQPQHF. Here the CDR3 DNA reads TGCGCCAGCAGCTTGAAGGACTTTGATCAGCCCCAGCATTTT. Filled out from reference TRBV5-1 and TRBJ1-5, the complete variable domain reads KAGVTQTPRYLIKTRGQQVTLSCSPISGHRSVSWYQQTPGQGLQFLFEYFSETQRNKGNFPGRFSGRQFSNSRSEMNVSTLELGDSALYLCASSLKDFDQPQHFGDGTRLSIL.

The chain combines TRBV25-1 with TRBJ1-2; 7 nucleotides align to TRBD1. CDR1 and CDR2 (germline): MGHDK, SYGVNS. V trimming: 5 bases; J trimming: 8 bases; junction bases outside the gene matches: 5. This CDR3 is 12 amino acids long. This CDR3 is CASSPGGEGYTF. The DNA of the CDR3 is TGTGCCAGCAGTCCAGGGGGAGAGGGCTACACCTTC.